This passage covers 7 T cell receptor beta chains from one sample sequenced in a study of blood T cell repertoires in COVID-19. Method: immunoSEQ multiplex PCR; TCRdb's copy keeps in-frame clones and lacks some. The sample lists roughly 140,000 clones, 80% to 90% occurring once. The material sequenced was peripheral blood. These receptors were taken from a woman aged 40-49 years with acute or convalescent COVID-19.

The V gene is TRBV29-1, the J gene TRBJ1-1; no reliable D call. V was cut by 7 bases and J by 1 base, with 13 bases left in between. This CDR3 contains 13 residues. Per the germline V gene, CDR1 is SQVTM and CDR2 is ANQGSEA. DNA of the CDR3: TGCAGCGCCGGGGAGGGAAAGAACACTGAAGCTTTCTTT. It is translated as CSAGEGKNTEAFF.

Remarks on this clone: One end of the junction is discordant with germline, which a read error may explain. The chain employs TRBV12-5 and TRBJ2-4, with a weak D call TRBD1 (6 bases). The germline V gene has CDR1 LGHNT and CDR2 FRNRAP. CDR3 length equals 14 residues. CDR3 region: CASGLWTAENIQYF. For the CDR3, the DNA is TGTGCTAGTGGTTTGTGGACAGCCGAAAACATTCAGTACTTC.

This chain joins TRBV5-6 and TRBJ1-5; maybe TRBD1 (6 bases). The CDR3 totals 16 residues. Looked up from germline, CDR1 is SGHDT and CDR2 is YYEEEE. V was shortened by 3 bases and J by 4 bases, with 17 bases between the two germline ends. CDR3 DNA: TGTGCCAGCAGCTGGAGTCATCAGGGGCGGAATCAGCCCCAGCATTTT. Amino acid sequence: CASSWSHQGRNQPQHF.

The rearrangement joins TRBV12-3 or TRBV12-4 to TRBJ1-1, with D perhaps TRBD1 (6 bases). Between the trimmed V and J ends, which lost 2 bases and 4 bases, there was a span of 8 bases. CDR3 length: 13 amino acids. The DNA for the CDR3 is TGTGCCAGCAGTTTAAGGGACACCACTGAAGCTTTCTTT. Its protein product is CASSLRDTTEAFF.

V and J are TRBV14 and TRBJ2-1; possibly TRBD1 for D (5 bases). The CDR3 has 16 amino acids. CDR1 and CDR2 (germline): SGHDN, FVKESK. V lost 1 base to trimming and J lost 4 bases, with 14 bases between them. The DNA for the CDR3 is TGTGCCAGCAGCCAAGCGGCAGGGAAAGCGTACAATGAGCAGTTCTTC. Translation gives CASSQAAGKAYNEQFF.

The chain links TRBV5-1 to TRBJ2-7; 11 nucleotides match TRBD1. V shed 7 bases, J shed 2 bases, and the junction held 5 bases outside the gene matches. Germline values: CDR1 SGHRS, CDR2 YFSETQ. This CDR3 is 14 amino acids long. CDR3 in DNA: TGCGCCAGCGGGACAGGGGGGTTGGCCTACGAGCAGTACTTC. It specifies CASGTGGLAYEQYF.

The chain combines TRBV25-1 with TRBJ1-4, with 8 bases lining up with TRBD1. V shed 2 bases and J 11 bases; nucleotides not matched to a gene: 4. Germline V CDR1 and CDR2: MGHDK, SYGVNS. This CDR3 comprises 13 residues. CDR3 residues: CASSEHGTGKLFF. In DNA, the CDR3 is TGTGCCAGCAGTGAACACGGGACAGGCAAACTGTTTTTT.